This TCR beta chain was identified during a study of blood T cells in healthy people across ages. Germline values: CDR1 DFQATT, CDR2 SNEGSKA (reference sequence). The CDR3 covers 13 residues. V lost 8 bases and J lost 0, with 12 bases in between. Together with a sample-barcoded 5' primer, a J-beta primer mix was included in a second PCR lasting about 6 to 11 cycles. From the 5' RACE reads, TCRdb called clonotypes with MiXCR, one entry per CDR3 protein. The table includes about 1.7 million distinct CDR3 sequences, about 28% detected once. There were at least 6 micrograms of total RNA extracted from every sample.

The clonotype was recovered from a woman in her twenties or thirties in good health. The V call is TRBV20-1, the J call TRBJ2-3; D is unresolved. Sequenced sample: blood. The CDR3 loop reads CSSILSSTDTQYF. The CDR3 DNA reads as TGCAGTTCAATCCTATCTAGCACAGATACGCAGTATTTT.